This TCR beta chain was captured in a study of blood T cell repertoires in COVID-19. About the study: From T cells, B-cell-depleted T cells, or PBMCs came the material, which was cDNA or gDNA.

The method was immunoSEQ multiplex PCR; TCRdb's version includes in-frame clones alone and lacks a portion of them. The table has about 200,000 clones, around 84% seen once; the top ten hold approximately 3%. CDR3 size: 14 residues. Trimming removed 1 base at V and 6 bases at J, with 9 bases between. CDR1 and CDR2 from the germline V gene are LGHDT and YNNKEL (reference sequence). The sequenced sample consisted of PBMCs or T cells enriched from blood (not recorded which). The TCR comes from a young woman who had been exposed to COVID-19. The rearrangement links TRBV3-1 (or the pseudogene TRBV3-2) to TRBJ2-2; D is unresolved. The CDR3 is CASSQAGTSGELFF. CDR3 sequence (DNA): TGTGCCAGCAGCCAAGCAGGAACATCCGGGGAGCTGTTTTTT.